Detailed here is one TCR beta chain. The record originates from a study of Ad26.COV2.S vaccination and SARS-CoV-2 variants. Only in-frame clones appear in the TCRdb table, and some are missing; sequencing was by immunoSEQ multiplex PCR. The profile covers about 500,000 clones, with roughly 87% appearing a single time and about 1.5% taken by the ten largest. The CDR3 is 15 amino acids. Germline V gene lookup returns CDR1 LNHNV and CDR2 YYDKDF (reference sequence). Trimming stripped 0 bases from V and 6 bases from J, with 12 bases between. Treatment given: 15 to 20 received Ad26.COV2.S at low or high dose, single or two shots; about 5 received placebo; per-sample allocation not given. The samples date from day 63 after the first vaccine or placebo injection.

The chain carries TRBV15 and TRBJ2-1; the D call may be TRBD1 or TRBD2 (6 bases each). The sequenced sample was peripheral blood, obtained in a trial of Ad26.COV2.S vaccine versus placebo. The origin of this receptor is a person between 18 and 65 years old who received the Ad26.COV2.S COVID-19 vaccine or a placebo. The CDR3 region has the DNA TGTGCCACCAGCAGAGATGTGGGGGGCTCCAATGAGCAGTTCTTC. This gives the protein CATSRDVGGSNEQFF.